This is a list of T cell receptor beta chains from one sample in a study of Ad26.COV2.S vaccination and SARS-CoV-2 variants. The method was immunoSEQ multiplex PCR; TCRdb's version includes in-frame clones alone and lacks a portion of them. The profile shows hundreds of thousands of clones, 89% of them singletons. Specimen: peripheral blood, collected in a trial of Ad26.COV2.S vaccine versus placebo. These receptors all stem from a person aged 18-65 years who received the Ad26.COV2.S COVID-19 vaccine or a placebo. Both conserved end residues are part of each CDR3. Fields, in order: V gene, J gene, D gene, CDR3 DNA, CDR3 protein. D genes are given only for firm matches.

V gene: TRBV21-1; J gene: TRBJ1-5; D gene: .; CDR3 DNA: TGTGCCAGCAGCAAGATGACAGCGGATCAGCCCCAGCATTTT; CDR3 protein: CASSKMTADQPQHF
V gene: TRBV7-2; J gene: TRBJ1-2; D gene: TRBD1; CDR3 DNA: TGTGCCAGCAGGCCGGGCGGACAGGGAGATGGCTACACCTTC; CDR3 protein: CASRPGGQGDGYTF
V gene: TRBV6-1; J gene: TRBJ2-1; D gene: TRBD2; CDR3 DNA: TGTGCCAGCAGTGGCAGACTAGCGGGGAACTACAATGAGCAGTTCTTC; CDR3 protein: CASSGRLAGNYNEQFF
V gene: TRBV5-1; J gene: TRBJ2-1; D gene: TRBD2; CDR3 DNA: TGCGCCAGCAGCAAATCCGGGACTAGTGCCAATGAGCAGTTCTTC; CDR3 protein: CASSKSGTSANEQFF
V gene: TRBV21-1; J gene: TRBJ2-7; D gene: .; CDR3 DNA: TGTGCCAGCAGCTCCCCGGGGATAGGAGTCTACGAGCAGTACTTC; CDR3 protein: CASSSPGIGVYEQYF
V gene: TRBV2; J gene: TRBJ1-6; D gene: TRBD1; CDR3 DNA: TGTGCCAGCAGTGGGGACAGGGCTTCACCCCTCCACTTT; CDR3 protein: CASSGDRASPLHF
V gene: TRBV2; J gene: TRBJ1-1; D gene: .; CDR3 DNA: TGTGCCAGCAGTGAAATAGTGAACACTGAAGCTTTCTTT; CDR3 protein: CASSEIVNTEAFF
V gene: TRBV11-2; J gene: TRBJ2-5; D gene: .; CDR3 DNA: TGTGCCAGCAGCTTAGGTGGGTGGGGGCGAAAGGAGACCCAGTACTTC; CDR3 protein: CASSLGGWGRKETQYF
V gene: TRBV5-4; J gene: TRBJ2-3; D gene: TRBD2; CDR3 DNA: TGTGCCAGCAGGCGACTAGCGGGGGAAATAGATACGCAGTATTTT; CDR3 protein: CASRRLAGEIDTQYF
V gene: TRBV6-6; J gene: TRBJ2-7; D gene: TRBD1; CDR3 DNA: TGTGCCAGCATTCGGACAGGAGGCTCCTACGAGCAGTACTTC; CDR3 protein: CASIRTGGSYEQYF
V gene: TRBV9; J gene: TRBJ1-6; D gene: .; CDR3 DNA: TGTGCCAGCAGCGTAGACAGGGCACCCCTCCACTTT; CDR3 protein: CASSVDRAPLHF
V gene: TRBV7-9; J gene: TRBJ1-2; D gene: .; CDR3 DNA: TGTGCCAGCAGCCTCAGCGCCTCTAACTATGGCTACACCTTC; CDR3 protein: CASSLSASNYGYTF
V gene: TRBV3-1/TRBV3-2; J gene: TRBJ2-7; D gene: TRBD2; CDR3 DNA: TGTGCCAGCAGTGGGGGGGATAGGGACGAGCAGTACTTC; CDR3 protein: CASSGGDRDEQYF
V gene: TRBV7-7; J gene: TRBJ2-2; D gene: .; CDR3 DNA: TGTGCTAGCAGTCCAGGACAGACGAACACCGGGGAGCTGTTTTTT; CDR3 protein: CASSPGQTNTGELFF
V gene: TRBV4-2; J gene: TRBJ2-3; D gene: TRBD2; CDR3 DNA: TGTGCCAGCAGCCGGCCGGGAGCGGGGGATGGAGATACGCAGTATTTT; CDR3 protein: CASSRPGAGDGDTQYF
V gene: TRBV7-8; J gene: TRBJ2-5; D gene: .; CDR3 DNA: TGTGCCAGCAGCTTGGTCCCGCAAAAAGAGACCCAGTACTTC; CDR3 protein: CASSLVPQKETQYF